This TCR beta chain was recovered during a study of shared clonotypes between healthy human individuals. Profiling relied on immunoSEQ multiplex PCR, and the TCRdb table lists in-frame clones only, not all of them. The repertoire holds a few hundred thousand clones, with around three quarters as singletons. This clone has just one count. Input material: PBMCs. The TCR comes from a woman between 40 and 50 years old in good health. Some clones in this sample may be carry-over from other donors' samples.

As DNA, the CDR3 is TGTGCCAGCAGCGTAGGTCACGGCACAGATACGCAGTATTTT. As protein: CASSVGHGTDTQYF. This chain joins TRBV9 and TRBJ2-3; D gene ambiguous. The V end lost 0 bases, the J end lost 1 base, and 6 bases lay between the germline ends. Germline CDR1 is SGDLS and CDR2 is YYNGEE. The CDR3 loop spans 14 amino acids.